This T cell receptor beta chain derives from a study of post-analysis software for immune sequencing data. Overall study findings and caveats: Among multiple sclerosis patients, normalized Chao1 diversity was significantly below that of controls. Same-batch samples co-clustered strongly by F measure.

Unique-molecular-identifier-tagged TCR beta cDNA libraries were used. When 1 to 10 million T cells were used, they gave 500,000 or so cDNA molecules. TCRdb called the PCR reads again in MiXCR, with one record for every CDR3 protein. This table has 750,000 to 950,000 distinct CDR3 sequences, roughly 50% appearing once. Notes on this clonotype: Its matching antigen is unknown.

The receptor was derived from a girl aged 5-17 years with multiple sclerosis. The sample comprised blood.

CDR3 protein: CASSLVGLAGHEQFF. The CDR3, as DNA: TGTGCCAGCAGTTTAGTAGGACTAGCGGGGCATGAGCAGTTCTTC. The chain has TRBV27 and TRBJ2-1; 12 bases agree with TRBD2. Per the germline V gene, CDR1 is MNHEY and CDR2 is SMNVEV (reference sequence). The CDR3 covers 15 residues. The V segment lost 2 bases and the J segment 8 bases; nucleotides outside the gene matches: 4.